This T cell receptor (beta chain) was captured in a study of T cell changes during pregnancy in multiple sclerosis. Sequencing was performed with immunoSEQ multiplex PCR; in TCRdb, only in-frame clones are kept and a portion is missing. The table has tens of thousands of clones, approximately 88% seen once; the top ten hold more than 4.5%. This CDR3 contains 12 residues. Germline V CDR1 and CDR2: LNHNV, YYDKDF (reference sequence). V lost 0 bases and J 7 bases, leaving 6 bases between the germline ends. This chain joins TRBV15 and TRBJ1-2; D remains unclear. This clonotype originated in a female donor in good health, enrolled as a control in a pregnancy study. This specimen was peripheral blood, taken in the first trimester of pregnancy. The CDR3 bases are TGTGCCACCAGCAGAGATCTCGGTGGCTACACCTTC. Protein sequence: CATSRDLGGYTF.